This T cell receptor beta chain was sequenced for a study of early T cells in non-severe SARS-CoV-2 infection. For the study at large: The sequenced material was bulk RNA from unsorted whole blood, and its chains were unpaired.

Study-wide results and caveats: Matches to VDJdb favored anti-spike CD8 responses and missed private and CD4 specificities.

This clonotype was seen a few times. Its antigen remains unidentified. Unique molecular identifiers were attached to individual cDNA molecules. TCRdb reanalysed the 5' RACE reads using MiXCR and keeps one entry per CDR3 protein. In the table there are tens of thousands of distinct CDR3 sequences, approximately 6% of which are singletons. The sequencing sample was made of whole blood. The sequence was collected from an adult who was a healthcare worker with PCR-confirmed SARS-CoV-2 infection or an uninfected control (not recorded which).

The DNA for the CDR3 is TGTGCCAGCAGCTTGGGGGGCCGGAGTAGCTCAGATACGCAGTATTTT. Amino acids: CASSLGGRSSSDTQYF. The V and J genes are TRBV5-4 and TRBJ2-3; D possibly corresponds to TRBD1 (5 bases). The CDR3 length is 16 residues. Germline CDR1 and CDR2: SGHNT and YYREEE (reference sequence). V was clipped by 0 bases and J by 4 bases, with 15 bases between them.